The 18 T cell receptor beta chains in this list originate from one sample, sequenced in a study of CD8 T cells in Susac syndrome. Random hexamers were used to reverse transcribe an amount of roughly 0.45 to 1 ug RNA. Using its own MiXCR run on the immunoSEQ multiplex PCR reads, TCRdb lists one record per CDR3 protein. The sample gives about 190,000 distinct CDR3 sequences, 85% to 95% of which show up once; 0.08% to 0.11% is in the top ten. Material for sequencing was CD4+ T cells from PBMCs. These receptors were collected from a human donor in good health.

This clonotype has a single count. The chain has TRBV11-2 and TRBJ2-5; 10 bases align to TRBD2. The CDR3 covers 18 residues. J was trimmed by 5 bases and V by 4 bases; bases with no gene match: 16. Per germline, CDR1 SGHAT and CDR2 FQNNGV. The CDR3 nucleotides read TGTGCCAGCAGCTACCCCCCTCGCCTAGCGGGAGTTCGGGAGACCCAGTACTTC. This codes for CASSYPPRLAGVRETQYF.

The chain employs TRBV9 and TRBJ2-1, with TRBD2 matching over 11 bases. After removal of 1 base from V and 4 bases from J, the junction contained 1 base not matched to a gene. Germline values: CDR1 SGDLS, CDR2 YYNGEE. The CDR3 totals 15 residues. The CDR3 region has the DNA TGTGCCAGCAGCGTAACTAGCGGGGGATACAATGAGCAGTTCTTC. It yields the protein CASSVTSGGYNEQFF.

The genes are TRBV28 and TRBJ2-7, with TRBD2 identical over 8 bases. V was clipped by 4 bases and J by 2 bases; unmatched bases: 4. The CDR3 has 14 residues. The V gene's germline CDR1 is MDHEN and CDR2 SYDVKM. The CDR3 bases are TGTGCCAGCAGTTGGGCGGGGGGCACCTACGAGCAGTACTTC. It translates to CASSWAGGTYEQYF.

This clonotype was detected once. J is TRBJ2-7 and V is TRBV5-6, with unresolved D. V lost 4 bases, J lost 3 bases, and 17 bases lay in between. Germline CDR1 and CDR2: SGHDT and YYEEEE. The CDR3 extends over 15 amino acids. The CDR3 sequence is CASSPYGRIIYEQYV. The CDR3 DNA reads as TGTGCCAGCAGCCCTTACGGACGGATCATCTACGAGCAGTACGTC.

The rearrangement uses TRBV6-1 and TRBJ2-2; tentatively, D is TRBD1 (6 bases). Trimming stripped 6 bases from V and 1 base from J, with 9 bases between. From germline, CDR1 is MNHNS and CDR2 SASEGT. There are 14 residues in the CDR3. This chain's CDR3 is CASSQGRNTGELFF. The CDR3 DNA follows: TGTGCCAGCAGCCAGGGGCGGAACACCGGGGAGCTGTTTTTT.

This chain connects TRBV19 to TRBJ2-7; D remains unclear. Germline V lookup: CDR1 LNHDA, CDR2 SQIVND (reference sequence). This CDR3 spans 14 amino acids. The ends were cut back, 2 bases at V and 1 base at J, with 9 bases in the middle. DNA of the CDR3: TGTGCCAGTAGTATAAAGGGCCTGTCCTACGAGCAGTACTTC. Translation: CASSIKGLSYEQYF.

CDR3 bases: TGCAGCGTTGCAGATAGTAATGAAAAACTGTTTTTT. It encodes CSVADSNEKLFF. The chain employs TRBV29-1 and TRBJ1-4; no clear D gene. V lost 4 bases, J lost 4 bases, and 7 bases lay in between. There are 12 residues in the CDR3. Germline CDR1 SQVTM, CDR2 ANQGSEA.

J is TRBJ2-5 and V is TRBV5-4; 9 bases map to TRBD2. The CDR3 is made up of 15 amino acids. Germline trimming cut 1 base from V and 5 bases from J; bases unmatched to any gene: 6. Germline loops: CDR1 SGHNT, CDR2 YYREEE (reference sequence). Written as DNA, the CDR3 is TGTGCCAGCAGCTTGCAGGCTAGCGGGATCGAGACCCAGTACTTC. It yields the protein CASSLQASGIETQYF.

The chain carries TRBV18 and TRBJ2-4; no reliable D call. V gave up 2 bases and J gave up 8 bases, with 4 bases separating them. Germline CDR1 is KGHSH and CDR2 is LQKENI. This CDR3 has 11 residues. The CDR3 reads CASSPSYIQYF. CDR3 nucleotides: TGTGCCAGCTCACCATCATACATTCAGTACTTC. The complete variable domain, with remaining parts taken from reference TRBV18 and TRBJ2-4, reads NAGVMQNPRHLVRRRGQEARLRCSPMKGHSHVYWYRQLPEEGLKFMVYLQKENIIDESGMPKERFSAEFPKEGPSILRIQQVVRGDSAAYFCASSPSYIQYFGAGTRLSVL.

This chain's CDR3 is CASSRDRDSGANVLTF. CDR3 DNA sequence: TGTGCCAGCAGTCGGGACAGGGACTCTGGGGCCAACGTCCTGACTTTC. This rearrangement joins TRBV27 to TRBJ2-6; 9 bases fit TRBD1. V lost 5 bases and J lost 0; bases outside the gene matches: 2. Germline V gene sequence: CDR1 MNHEY, CDR2 SMNVEV (reference sequence). The CDR3 is 16 residues long.

The rearrangement links TRBV6-5 to TRBJ2-7, with D perhaps given as TRBD1 or TRBD2 (6 bases each). The germline V and J ends were trimmed by 6 bases and 7 bases, with 13 bases remaining between them. The germline gives CDR1 MNHEY, CDR2 SVGAGI. The length of the CDR3 is 12 residues. The CDR3 DNA sequence: TGTGCCAGCAGCGGGGGCAGGTTAGAGCAGTACGTC. This translates into CASSGGRLEQYV.

This sequence joins TRBV29-1 and TRBJ2-1; D is uncertain. Germline CDR1 is SQVTM and CDR2 is ANQGSEA. Trimming left V 3 bases short and J 7 bases short, with 13 bases between. The CDR3 runs to 13 residues. The CDR3 DNA reads as TGCAGCGTTGAGCCAGGACCTGGGAATGAGCAGTTCTTC. It encodes CSVEPGPGNEQFF.

The chain couples TRBV20-1 to TRBJ1-2; unclear D gene. The CDR3 is 14 residues long. The germline V and J ends were trimmed by 0 bases and 6 bases, with 14 bases remaining between them. Germline-derived CDR1 and CDR2 are DFQATT and SNEGSKA (reference sequence). The CDR3 DNA follows: TGCAGTGCTAGAGATCTTCGACTCCGGGATGGCTACACCTTC. This encodes CSARDLRLRDGYTF.

J is TRBJ2-6 and V is TRBV6-2 or TRBV6-3; no firm D call. Trimming stripped 6 bases from V and 2 bases from J, with 11 bases between. CDR1 and CDR2 from the germline V gene are MNHEY and SVGEGT. The CDR3 sequence is 15 residues long. CDR3 residues: CASSRALTGANVLTF. CDR3 DNA: TGTGCCAGCAGCCGGGCCTTAACTGGGGCCAACGTCCTGACTTTC.

V and J are TRBV29-1 and TRBJ2-7; D is unresolved. Trimming removed 2 bases from V and 0 bases from J, with 5 bases in between. The CDR3 totals 12 residues. Germline CDR1 is SQVTM and CDR2 is ANQGSEA. The CDR3 DNA sequence: TGCAGCGTTGAAACGGCCTCCTACGAGCAGTACGTC. Its translation is CSVETASYEQYV.

The CDR3 nucleotides are TGCAGTGCTAGAGATCTAACTAATGAAAAACTGTTTTTT. It is translated as CSARDLTNEKLFF. This chain links TRBV20-1 with TRBJ1-4; D not certain. Trimming removed 0 bases at V and 1 base at J, with 3 bases between. This CDR3 is built from 13 residues. Germline-derived CDR1 and CDR2 are DFQATT and SNEGSKA (reference sequence).

This sequence joins TRBV30 and TRBJ2-7; TRBD1 might be the D (6 bases). Germline CDR1 is GTSNPN and CDR2 is SVGIG (reference sequence). Deletions cut 2 bases from V and 4 bases from J, with 12 bases between. The CDR3 loop spans 13 amino acids. Here the CDR3 reads CAWSNRDGYEQYV. The CDR3 DNA sequence: TGTGCCTGGAGTAACAGGGACGGTTACGAGCAGTACGTC.

This chain connects TRBV20-1 to TRBJ2-7, with 8 bases fitting TRBD1. The CDR3 is made up of 15 amino acids. Germline V gene sequence: CDR1 DFQATT, CDR2 SNEGSKA (reference sequence). V lost 1 base to trimming and J lost 2 bases; unmatched junction nucleotides: 7. The DNA for the CDR3 is TGCAGTGCTAGAGGCGCCGGACAGGGAACCTACGAGCAGTACTTC. It translates to CSARGAGQGTYEQYF.